This entry concerns a single T cell receptor beta chain. Its target is not known. RNA extraction was followed by reverse transcription into cDNA, which acted as the sequencing template. Clones were read by immunoSEQ multiplex PCR, and TCRdb kept only the in-frame ones, dropping some. Of hundreds of thousands of clones listed, 50% to 70% are singletons. This record belongs to a study of CD8+ T cells in alopecia areata. General observations from the study: Although TCR sharing was seen in mice, sharing across patients was less clear, possibly for HLA-related reasons.

Samples from alopecia areata patients were lesional scalp punch biopsies and peripheral blood. This CDR3 comprises 13 residues. V was pared by 2 bases and J by 9 bases, with 11 bases between. Germline CDR1 reads MNHEY; CDR2 reads SMNVEV (reference sequence). Sequencing was performed on CD4+ T cells sorted from blood, taken at week 0. This TCR derives from a human donor with alopecia areata. The V gene is TRBV27, the J gene TRBJ1-5, with D hard to call. CDR3 bases: TGTGCCAGCAGTTTAGAAGCTCTGGGGCCCCAGCATTTT. Protein sequence: CASSLEALGPQHF.